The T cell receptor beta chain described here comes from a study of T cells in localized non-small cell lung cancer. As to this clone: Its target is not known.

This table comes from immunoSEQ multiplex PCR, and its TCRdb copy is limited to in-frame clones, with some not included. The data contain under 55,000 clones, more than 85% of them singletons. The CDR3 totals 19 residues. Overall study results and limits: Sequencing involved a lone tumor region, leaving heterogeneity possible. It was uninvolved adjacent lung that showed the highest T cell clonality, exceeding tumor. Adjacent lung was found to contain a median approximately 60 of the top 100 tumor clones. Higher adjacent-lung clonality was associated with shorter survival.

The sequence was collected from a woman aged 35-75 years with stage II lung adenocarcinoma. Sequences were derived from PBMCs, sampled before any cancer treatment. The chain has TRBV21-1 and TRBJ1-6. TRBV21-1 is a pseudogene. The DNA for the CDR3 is TGTGCCAGCAGCAAAGGACGTGGGGTTATCTCCTCCTATAATTCACCCCTCCACTTT. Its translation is CASSKGRGVISSYNSPLHF.